This T cell receptor beta chain was recorded in a study of blood T cell repertoires in COVID-19. Study information: Samples of COVID-19 (acute and convalescent) were obtained from the United States, Italy and Spain. Sources were T cells, B-cell-depleted T cells, or PBMCs; the material itself was cDNA or gDNA.

Generated by immunoSEQ multiplex PCR, the TCRdb table keeps only in-frame clones and is missing some. The profile shows 200,000 or so clones, around 90% of them singletons. Seattle patients were enrolled during active infection and followed longitudinally. The CDR3 has 13 amino acids. V lost 4 bases, J lost 7 bases, and 13 bases lay in between. CDR1 and CDR2 (germline): SEHNR, FQNEAQ (reference sequence). The material sequenced was peripheral blood. This chain connects TRBV7-9 to TRBJ1-1; TRBD1 might be the D (6 bases). The clonotype was recovered from a man aged 25-40 years with COVID-19, enrolled during active disease. CDR3 loop: CASSSTPDSEAFF. The CDR3 DNA sequence: TGTGCCAGCAGCTCGACCCCGGACAGTGAAGCTTTCTTT.